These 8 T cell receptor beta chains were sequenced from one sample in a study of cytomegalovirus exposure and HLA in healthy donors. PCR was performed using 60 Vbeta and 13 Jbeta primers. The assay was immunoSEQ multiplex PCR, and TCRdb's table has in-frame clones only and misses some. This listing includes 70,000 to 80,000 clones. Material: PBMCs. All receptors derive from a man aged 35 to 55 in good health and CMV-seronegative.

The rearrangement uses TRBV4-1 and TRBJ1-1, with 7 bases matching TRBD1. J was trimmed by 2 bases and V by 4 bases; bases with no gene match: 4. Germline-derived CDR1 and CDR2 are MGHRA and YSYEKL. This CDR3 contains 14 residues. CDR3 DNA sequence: TGCGCCAGCAGCCTCGACAGGGCCAACACTGAAGCTTTCTTT. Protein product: CASSLDRANTEAFF.

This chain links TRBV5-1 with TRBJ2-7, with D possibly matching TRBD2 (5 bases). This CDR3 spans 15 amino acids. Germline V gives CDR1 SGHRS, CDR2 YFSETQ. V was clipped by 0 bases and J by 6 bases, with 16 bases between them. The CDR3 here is CASSLGLPPVGEQYF. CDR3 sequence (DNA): TGCGCCAGCAGCTTGGGACTACCCCCGGTGGGCGAGCAGTACTTC.

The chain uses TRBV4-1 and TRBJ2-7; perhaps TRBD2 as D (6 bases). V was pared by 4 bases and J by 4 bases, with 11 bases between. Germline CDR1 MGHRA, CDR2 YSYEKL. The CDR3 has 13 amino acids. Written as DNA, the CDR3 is TGCGCCAGCAGCCGGGGGGTCGGGTACGAGCAGTACTTC. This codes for CASSRGVGYEQYF.

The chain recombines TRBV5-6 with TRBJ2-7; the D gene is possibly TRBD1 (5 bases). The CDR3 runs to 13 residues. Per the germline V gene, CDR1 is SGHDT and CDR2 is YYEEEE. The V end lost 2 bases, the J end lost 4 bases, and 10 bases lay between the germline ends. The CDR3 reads CASSFGAGYEQYF. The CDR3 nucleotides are TGTGCCAGCAGCTTTGGGGCTGGGTACGAGCAGTACTTC.

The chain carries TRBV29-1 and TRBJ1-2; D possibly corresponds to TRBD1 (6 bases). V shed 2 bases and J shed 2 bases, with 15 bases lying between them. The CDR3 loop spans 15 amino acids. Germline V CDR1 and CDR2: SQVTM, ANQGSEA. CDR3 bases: TGCAGCGTTGAACACGGGGGGCAGCGAAACTATGGCTACACCTTC. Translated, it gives CSVEHGGQRNYGYTF. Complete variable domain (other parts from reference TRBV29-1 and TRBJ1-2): SAVISQKPSRDICQRGTSLTIQCQVDSQVTMMFWYRQQPGQSLTLIATANQGSEATYESGFVIDKFPISRPNLTFSTLTVSNMSPEDSSIYLCSVEHGGQRNYGYTFGSGTRLTVV.

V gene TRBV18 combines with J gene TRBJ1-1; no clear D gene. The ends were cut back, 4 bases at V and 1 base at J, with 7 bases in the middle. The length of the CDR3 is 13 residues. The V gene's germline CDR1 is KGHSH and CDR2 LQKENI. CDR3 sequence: CASSQNRNTEAFF. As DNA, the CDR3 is TGTGCCAGCTCACAAAACAGGAACACTGAAGCTTTCTTT.

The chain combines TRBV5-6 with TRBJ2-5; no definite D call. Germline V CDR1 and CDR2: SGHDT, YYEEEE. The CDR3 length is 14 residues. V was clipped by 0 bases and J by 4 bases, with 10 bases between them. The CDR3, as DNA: TGTGCCAGCAGCTTGGGAGGAGTGGGAGAGACCCAGTACTTC. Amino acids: CASSLGGVGETQYF.

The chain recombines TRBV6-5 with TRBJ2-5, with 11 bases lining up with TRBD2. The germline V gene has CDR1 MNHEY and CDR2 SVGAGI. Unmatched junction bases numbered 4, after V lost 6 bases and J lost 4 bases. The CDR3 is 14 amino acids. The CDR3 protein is CASRIAGGRETQYF. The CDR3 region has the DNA TGTGCCAGCAGAATAGCGGGGGGGCGAGAGACCCAGTACTTC.